These T cell receptor beta chains were read from a single sample in a study of graft-versus-host responses after intestinal transplantation. The data were produced by immunoSEQ multiplex PCR, yet TCRdb's version contains in-frame clones alone and is incomplete. The sample contains some 140,000 clones, over 90% of which appear only once. These receptors have no identified antigens. The sequenced sample was unstimulated CD4+ T cells sorted from spleen or lymph node cells, obtained before intestinal transplant. These receptors were taken from a human donor who received an intestinal transplant. The CDR3 runs from the conserved cysteine through the conserved F or W. D genes are given only for firm matches. For some rows the clone size is stated as once, few or many, or as a class when expanded; others skip it.

j_gene: TRBJ2-1; v_gene: TRBV28; abundance: NA; d_gene: NA; CDR3nt: TGTGCCAGCAGCCGTCGGCCTTACAATGAGCAGTTCTTC; CDR3aa: CASSRRPYNEQFF
j_gene: TRBJ2-5; v_gene: TRBV7-3; abundance: NA; d_gene: TRBD1; CDR3nt: TGTGCCAGCAGCGTACAGGGGACGTTTGGGGAGACCCAGTACTTC; CDR3aa: CASSVQGTFGETQYF
j_gene: TRBJ2-6; v_gene: TRBV7-9; abundance: few; d_gene: NA; CDR3nt: TGTGCCAGCACCCGAGGGGGGAGGGCCCTGGCCAACGTCCTGACTTTC; CDR3aa: CASTRGGRALANVLTF
j_gene: TRBJ1-1; v_gene: TRBV4-1; abundance: NA; d_gene: NA; CDR3nt: TGCGCCAGCAGCCAGGTTATTAACACTGAAGCTTTCTTT; CDR3aa: CASSQVINTEAFF
j_gene: TRBJ1-5; v_gene: TRBV7-9; abundance: NA; d_gene: NA; CDR3nt: TGTGCCAGCAGCCCCCAGCGGGGGCCCCAGCATTTT; CDR3aa: CASSPQRGPQHF
j_gene: TRBJ2-1; v_gene: TRBV21-1; abundance: few; d_gene: NA; CDR3nt: TGTGCCAGCACCTATATGACTAGCGGATGCCTTATTAGCTCCTACAATGAGCAGTTCTTC; CDR3aa: CASTYMTSGCLISSYNEQFF
j_gene: TRBJ2-2; v_gene: TRBV18; abundance: NA; d_gene: TRBD1; CDR3nt: TGTGCCAGCTCACCTCCGGGACAGACAACCGGGGAGCTGTTTTTT; CDR3aa: CASSPPGQTTGELFF
j_gene: TRBJ2-3; v_gene: TRBV7-6; abundance: once; d_gene: NA; CDR3nt: TGTGCCAGCAGCTTAGGGATTCGCACAGATACGCAGTATTTT; CDR3aa: CASSLGIRTDTQYF
j_gene: TRBJ2-4; v_gene: TRBV28; abundance: once; d_gene: NA; CDR3nt: TGTGCCAGCACCGCTCCCGATAGGGGCATTCAGTACTTC; CDR3aa: CASTAPDRGIQYF
j_gene: TRBJ1-2; v_gene: TRBV19; abundance: few; d_gene: NA; CDR3nt: TGTGCCAGTAGCACACAGGGAACGGACTATGGCTACACCTTC; CDR3aa: CASSTQGTDYGYTF
j_gene: TRBJ2-2; v_gene: TRBV29-1; abundance: once; d_gene: NA; CDR3nt: TGCAGCGTTGAAGTGGCAGCGAACACCGGGGAGCTGTTTTTT; CDR3aa: CSVEVAANTGELFF
j_gene: TRBJ1-5; v_gene: TRBV6-5; abundance: NA; d_gene: NA; CDR3nt: TGTGCCAGCAGCCCTGTCACCGCCGGCAATCAGCCCCAGCATTTT; CDR3aa: CASSPVTAGNQPQHF
j_gene: TRBJ1-5; v_gene: TRBV6-1; abundance: NA; d_gene: NA; CDR3nt: TGTGCCAGCAGTGATGGCTATAGCAATCAGCCCCAGCATTTT; CDR3aa: CASSDGYSNQPQHF
j_gene: TRBJ2-1; v_gene: TRBV5-1; abundance: NA; d_gene: NA; CDR3nt: TGCGCCAGCAGCTTGGAACAGGGTTTATTAGGCAATGAGCAGTTCTTC; CDR3aa: CASSLEQGLLGNEQFF
j_gene: TRBJ1-1; v_gene: TRBV5-1; abundance: NA; d_gene: NA; CDR3nt: TGCGCCAGCAGCTTGGGAGGGGTGGTGAACACTGAAGCTTTCTTT; CDR3aa: CASSLGGVVNTEAFF
j_gene: TRBJ2-7; v_gene: TRBV28; abundance: once; d_gene: NA; CDR3nt: TGTGCCAGCACCGAGAGGAGGGCGGTCTCCTACGAGCAGTACTTC; CDR3aa: CASTERRAVSYEQYF
j_gene: TRBJ2-3; v_gene: TRBV2; abundance: NA; d_gene: NA; CDR3nt: TGTGCCAGCACCCGGAGCCTGAACACAGATACGCAGTATTTT; CDR3aa: CASTRSLNTDTQYF
j_gene: TRBJ1-1; v_gene: TRBV29-1; abundance: NA; d_gene: NA; CDR3nt: TGCAGCGTTGAAGAGGGGGGGTGGGGCACTGAAGCTTTCTTT; CDR3aa: CSVEEGGWGTEAFF
j_gene: TRBJ2-1; v_gene: TRBV10-3; abundance: NA; d_gene: TRBD2; CDR3nt: TGTGCCATCAGCCGGACTAGCGACTACAATGAGCAGTTCTTC; CDR3aa: CAISRTSDYNEQFF
j_gene: TRBJ2-5; v_gene: TRBV27; abundance: NA; d_gene: TRBD1; CDR3nt: TGTGCCAGCAGTGGCTGGACAGGGTTTCAAGAGACCCAGTACTTC; CDR3aa: CASSGWTGFQETQYF
j_gene: TRBJ2-3; v_gene: TRBV19; abundance: few; d_gene: TRBD2; CDR3nt: TGTGCCAGTAGTATGGGACTAGCGGGAGATACGCAGTATTTT; CDR3aa: CASSMGLAGDTQYF
j_gene: TRBJ2-2; v_gene: TRBV11-2; abundance: NA; d_gene: TRBD2; CDR3nt: TGTGCCAGCAGCTTAGGCTCGGGACTAGGTGGTAGCACCGGGGAGCTGTTTTTT; CDR3aa: CASSLGSGLGGSTGELFF
j_gene: TRBJ2-5; v_gene: TRBV6-6; abundance: NA; d_gene: NA; CDR3nt: TGTGCCAGCAGCCGCGGGCCGGCCCAAGGGACCCAGTACTTC; CDR3aa: CASSRGPAQGTQYF
j_gene: TRBJ1-1; v_gene: TRBV18; abundance: NA; d_gene: NA; CDR3nt: TGTGCCAGCTCACCTGGTGGTTCGGGAGTTAACACTGAAGCTTTCTTT; CDR3aa: CASSPGGSGVNTEAFF
j_gene: TRBJ2-5; v_gene: TRBV7-2; abundance: NA; d_gene: TRBD2; CDR3nt: TGTGCCAGCAGCTCCGGACTAGCGGGAGGGCGAGAGACCCAGTACTTC; CDR3aa: CASSSGLAGGRETQYF
j_gene: TRBJ2-7; v_gene: TRBV7-2; abundance: NA; d_gene: NA; CDR3nt: TGTGCCAGCAGCTTCCGGGCGGACTTAAGCTCCTACGAGCAGTACTTC; CDR3aa: CASSFRADLSSYEQYF
j_gene: TRBJ2-7; v_gene: TRBV4-1; abundance: NA; d_gene: NA; CDR3nt: TGCGCCAGCAGCCAAGACCTCTTTTCCTACGAGCAGTACTTC; CDR3aa: CASSQDLFSYEQYF
j_gene: TRBJ1-4; v_gene: TRBV27; abundance: NA; d_gene: NA; CDR3nt: TGTGCCAGCAGCCCGCAGGAGAATGAAAAACTGTTTTTT; CDR3aa: CASSPQENEKLFF
j_gene: TRBJ2-1; v_gene: TRBV5-6; abundance: NA; d_gene: TRBD2; CDR3nt: TGTGCCAGCAGCTTGCGGCTCGGGTGGAGCGGGAGAGGGAATGAGCAGTTCTTC; CDR3aa: CASSLRLGWSGRGNEQFF
j_gene: TRBJ2-1; v_gene: TRBV11-2; abundance: NA; d_gene: TRBD2; CDR3nt: TGTGCCAGCAGCTTACGGGCTAGCGGGACAAATGAGCAGTTCTTC; CDR3aa: CASSLRASGTNEQFF
j_gene: TRBJ2-7; v_gene: TRBV6-1; abundance: NA; d_gene: NA; CDR3nt: TGTGCCAGCAGCGAGACTACCGTCGAGCAGTACTTC; CDR3aa: CASSETTVEQYF
j_gene: TRBJ2-7; v_gene: TRBV5-1; abundance: NA; d_gene: TRBD2; CDR3nt: TGCGCCAGCAGCTTGGGGCTAGCGGACGAGCAGTACTTC; CDR3aa: CASSLGLADEQYF
j_gene: TRBJ2-1; v_gene: TRBV29-1; abundance: once; d_gene: NA; CDR3nt: TGCAGCGGTGACGGGGGGGGACAGGGAATCAATGAGCAGTTCTTC; CDR3aa: CSGDGGGQGINEQFF
j_gene: TRBJ2-6; v_gene: TRBV5-1; abundance: NA; d_gene: NA; CDR3nt: TGCGCCAGCCGAGGAGTTTCTGGGGCCAACGTCCTGACTTTC; CDR3aa: CASRGVSGANVLTF
j_gene: TRBJ1-2; v_gene: TRBV9; abundance: few; d_gene: NA; CDR3nt: TGTGCCAGCAGCGCGCCTGGAAAGGGGGGGAGGATAGGAGGCTACACCTTC; CDR3aa: CASSAPGKGGRIGGYTF
j_gene: TRBJ2-5; v_gene: TRBV7-2; abundance: NA; d_gene: NA; CDR3nt: TGTGCCAGCAGCTTAAGATCAGGCGAGACCCAGTACTTC; CDR3aa: CASSLRSGETQYF
j_gene: TRBJ1-1; v_gene: TRBV18; abundance: once; d_gene: TRBD1; CDR3nt: TGTGCCAGTTGGGGACAGGTGAACACTGAAGCTTTCTTT; CDR3aa: CASWGQVNTEAFF
j_gene: TRBJ2-1; v_gene: TRBV5-1; abundance: NA; d_gene: NA; CDR3nt: TGCGCCAGCAGCTTGGAGGTATTTGCGTCTTATTCCAATGAGCAGTTCTTC; CDR3aa: CASSLEVFASYSNEQFF
j_gene: TRBJ2-4; v_gene: TRBV4-2; abundance: NA; d_gene: NA; CDR3nt: TGTGCCAGCAGCCAAGCGGGGGAGAACATTCAGTACTTC; CDR3aa: CASSQAGENIQYF
j_gene: TRBJ1-1; v_gene: TRBV19; abundance: NA; d_gene: NA; CDR3nt: TGTGCCAGTAGTATTCAGAGTATGAACACTGAAGCTTTCTTT; CDR3aa: CASSIQSMNTEAFF
j_gene: TRBJ2-2; v_gene: TRBV7-6; abundance: NA; d_gene: TRBD1; CDR3nt: TGTGCCAGCAGCTTAGCGGGGAGACAGGGGAACACCGGGGAGCTGTTTTTT; CDR3aa: CASSLAGRQGNTGELFF
j_gene: TRBJ2-5; v_gene: TRBV20-1; abundance: NA; d_gene: NA; CDR3nt: TGCAGTGCTAGAGGGGATATCTCCCAGTACTTC; CDR3aa: CSARGDISQYF
j_gene: TRBJ2-7; v_gene: TRBV28; abundance: once; d_gene: NA; CDR3nt: TGTGCCAGCAGTTTGAGGTACAGGGCCTACGAGCAGTACTTC; CDR3aa: CASSLRYRAYEQYF
j_gene: TRBJ2-2; v_gene: TRBV28; abundance: NA; d_gene: TRBD2; CDR3nt: TGTGCCAGCAGTTGGGGGCGGACTAGCGGGATAACGAACACCGGGGAGCTGTTTTTT; CDR3aa: CASSWGRTSGITNTGELFF
j_gene: TRBJ2-7; v_gene: TRBV19; abundance: NA; d_gene: TRBD1; CDR3nt: TGTGCCAGTAGTAGACAGGGGGCGACCTACGAGCAGTACTTC; CDR3aa: CASSRQGATYEQYF
j_gene: TRBJ2-3; v_gene: TRBV11-2; abundance: NA; d_gene: TRBD2; CDR3nt: TGTGCCAGCAGCTTAGTCCCCCGGCCTAGCGGGAGGGCAGATACGCAGTATTTT; CDR3aa: CASSLVPRPSGRADTQYF
j_gene: TRBJ2-7; v_gene: TRBV11-2; abundance: NA; d_gene: TRBD1; CDR3nt: TGTGCCAGCAGCTTAGATCCAGGGGGCTACGAGCAGTACTTC; CDR3aa: CASSLDPGGYEQYF
j_gene: TRBJ2-7; v_gene: TRBV6-5; abundance: once; d_gene: NA; CDR3nt: TGTGCCAGCAGTTCGCCGATCTACGAGCAGTACTTC; CDR3aa: CASSSPIYEQYF